The present TCR beta chain was sequenced within a study of CD8+ T cells in alopecia areata (dated by TCRdb to about 2018). Broadly, across the study: The treated patients, all with moderate-to-severe alopecia areata, were enrolled in an open-label pilot trial of oral tofacitinib given at 5 to 10 mg twice daily. Tofacitinib was administered for 6 to 18 months, and 6 months of follow-up off drug were then conducted to assess delayed response and recurrence. In treated patients, disease severity was measured using the SALT score, which gives the percentage of scalp surface area affected. High-throughput TCRbeta sequencing was used to examine T cell clonal expansion in alopecia areata in both the C3H/HeJ mouse model and human patients. On the human side, TCRbeta sequencing was run on scalp tissue and on sorted CD4+ and CD8+ peripheral blood T cells from healthy controls and from alopecia areata patients with either patchy or totalis/universalis disease. Biopsies were taken from tofacitinib-treated patients at baseline and again at 4 and 24 weeks into treatment, and several of those patients also had a later scalp biopsy. Scalp clonality was compared across normal scalp (n=4), patchy alopecia areata scalp (n=8), and alopecia totalis/universalis scalp (n=8). RNA came from the PAXgene miRNA kit for fixed scalp, the miRNeasy kit for PBMCs, and the RNeasy kit for mouse skin. Amplification of TCRbeta CDR3 regions was done by immunoSEQ multiplex PCR using 35 Vbeta forward primers and 13 Jbeta reverse primers. Overall results and qualifications from the work: Scalp TCR repertoire analysis is complicated because resident alphabeta T cells in normal human skin are also sequenced, whereas mouse skin is dominated by gammadelta T cells. Tofacitinib significantly decreased scalp clonality and the number of expanded CD8+ clones among the top 100 scalp clones. Because the treated cohort was small and had only one nonresponder, larger studies are needed to examine links between baseline CD8+ expansion and response. Many expanded lesional clones were found to persist in scalp and blood during tofacitinib treatment, and relapse after treatment cessation may be partly explained by this persistence. Shared TCR sequences between patients were less evident than in mice, which may be partly attributable to HLA diversity in the patient population. Lesional scalp, especially in alopecia totalis/universalis, showed higher clonality and more expanded CD8+ clones than normal scalp, suggesting antigenic drive.

The sample's treatment or condition label, decoded: oral pan-JAK inhibitor, 5-10 mg twice daily. Lesional scalp punch biopsies and peripheral blood were obtained from alopecia areata patients. PBMCs were isolated by density centrifugation and stained for CD3, CD4 and CD8, after which CD4+ and CD8+ T cells were sorted on a FACSAria. The library was built by means of the immunoSEQ multiplex PCR assay. RNA was extracted from all samples and reverse transcribed into cDNA as template for TCR sequencing. SuperScript III was used for first-strand cDNA synthesis, primed with a 2:1 mix of oligo-dT and random hexamers. A synthetic immune receptor repertoire was used to assess amplification bias, and residual bias was removed computationally. In the paper's pipeline: Raw reads were preprocessed for error removal, and CDR3 was defined according to IMGT conventions as running from the conserved cysteine to phenylalanine. Clonality was computed as 1 minus the Shannon entropy, with the entropy normalized by log2 of the number of productive unique TCRs. Whether each scalp clone was CD4 or CD8 was inferred by checking scalp TCRbeta sequences against the CD4 and CD8 repertoires from sorted blood. TCRdb took this table from immuneACCESS and kept in-frame rearrangements with V and J called. Such tables lack part of the clones; where checked against another copy, unresolved V genes explain under half of the gap, and the rest is unexplained. V, J and clone size were drawn from that table, and D and trimming were deduced from the DNA. A total of roughly 250,000 clones appear in this sample, roughly 63% of them only once. Clones ranked in the top ten supply about 0.89% of the sample.

This clone was counted between two and nine times. Its cognate antigen has yet to be identified. Base qualities are not provided; no much larger clone lies one nucleotide away. Material: CD4+ T cells sorted from blood, obtained at week 52, from a patient treated with tofacitinib. This clonotype was obtained from a human donor with alopecia areata.

The sequence in DNA is TGCAGCGGAGGACCAGGGTCCTACGAGCAGTACTTC. This sequence encodes CSGGPGSYEQYF. The V and J genes are TRBV29-1 and TRBJ2-7; TRBD1 might be the D gene, on 5 matching bases. Spanning cysteine to phenylalanine, the CDR3 consists of 12 amino acids. Just the 36-base CDR3 DNA is kept, in frame starting at base 1. At the junction V is shortened by 7 bases and J by 1 base, with 11 bases in between. Per the germline V gene, SQVTM is the CDR1 and ANQGSEA is the CDR2.